The 16 T cell receptor beta chains reported below all come from one sample, sequenced in a study of T cell changes during pregnancy in multiple sclerosis. Measured with immunoSEQ multiplex PCR; TCRdb has only the in-frame clones, and not every one. Found here are tens of thousands of clones, about 93% of them singletons; the top ten hold 6.5% to 8%. Material: CD8+ T cells from peripheral blood mononuclear cells, obtained in the third trimester of pregnancy. These receptors were obtained from a female donor with multiple sclerosis, enrolled in a pregnancy study.

The chain employs TRBV15 and TRBJ2-1; a possible D gene is TRBD1 (5 bases). CDR3 length: 14 residues. The germline V gene encodes CDR1 LNHNV and CDR2 YYDKDF (reference sequence). Trimming took 6 bases from V and 4 from J, leaving 13 bases between them. The CDR3 here is CATSRWGQYNEQFF. The CDR3 bases are TGTGCCACCAGTAGGTGGGGCCAGTACAATGAGCAGTTCTTC.

The gene calls are TRBV9 and TRBJ1-2, with 9 nucleotides matching TRBD1. V trimming: 3 bases; J trimming: 4 bases; junction bases outside the gene matches: 7. Per germline, CDR1 SGDLS and CDR2 YYNGEE. The CDR3 consists of 15 residues. The CDR3 nucleotides are TGTGCCAGCAGCGGGACAGGGGCATTCTTCTATGGCTACACCTTC. It encodes CASSGTGAFFYGYTF.

The rearrangement links TRBV19 to TRBJ2-1, with TRBD2 identical over 9 bases. CDR3 size: 14 residues. After removal of 7 bases from V and 6 bases from J, the junction contained 7 bases not matched to a gene. The germline V gene encodes CDR1 LNHDA and CDR2 SQIVND (reference sequence). CDR3 bases: TGTGCCAGTACTCCGCTAGCGGGAATCAATGAGCAGTTCTTC. Translation gives CASTPLAGINEQFF.

This chain connects TRBV6-1 to TRBJ1-1; D unresolved. CDR1 MNHNS and CDR2 SASEGT come from the germline V gene. Trimming took off 7 bases at V and 0 bases at J, with 15 bases between the two ends. The CDR3 is made up of 15 amino acids. The CDR3 protein is CASTTFSLMNTEAFF. The DNA for the CDR3 is TGTGCCAGCACCACTTTTAGCCTGATGAACACTGAAGCTTTCTTT.

In its sample, this clone was seen once. The chain is built from TRBV6-4 and TRBJ2-1; maybe TRBD1 (5 bases). This CDR3 spans 13 amino acids. The germline gives CDR1 MRHNA, CDR2 SNTAGT. Trimming took 6 bases from V and 2 from J, leaving 8 bases between them. This CDR3 reads CASSQGTYNEQFF. CDR3 sequence (DNA): TGTGCCAGCAGCCAGGGCACCTACAATGAGCAGTTCTTC.

The chain has TRBV11-2 and TRBJ2-5, with D possibly TRBD2 on 6 matching bases. The germline V gene encodes CDR1 SGHAT and CDR2 FQNNGV. The CDR3 runs to 16 residues. The V and J ends lost 5 bases and 1 base respectively, with 17 bases between them. Here the CDR3 reads CASSPQAAGIQETQYF. CDR3 nucleotide sequence: TGTGCCAGCAGCCCCCAGGCAGCGGGCATCCAAGAGACCCAGTACTTC.

The chain is built from TRBV2 and TRBJ2-6; D not resolved. The CDR3 has 17 residues. Looked up from germline, CDR1 is SNHLY and CDR2 is FYNNEI. The ends were cut back, 2 bases at V and 0 bases at J, with 11 bases in the middle. The CDR3 is CASSELIGVSGANVLTF. The CDR3 bases are TGTGCCAGCAGTGAATTAATTGGAGTCTCTGGGGCCAACGTCCTGACTTTC.

The chain has TRBV4-1 and TRBJ1-4; tentative D call: TRBD1 (6 bases). Germline loops: CDR1 MGHRA, CDR2 YSYEKL. V was shortened by 3 bases and J by 4 bases, with 15 bases between the two germline ends. The CDR3 sequence is 16 residues long. CDR3: CASSHADRLVNEKLFF. The CDR3 region has the DNA TGCGCCAGCAGCCATGCTGACAGGCTCGTTAATGAAAAACTGTTTTTT.

This chain joins TRBV5-1 and TRBJ2-1, with 8 bases matching TRBD2. Germline V gene data show CDR1 as SGHRS and CDR2 as YFSETQ. The CDR3 sequence is 14 residues long. V lost 4 bases and J lost 7; bases outside the gene matches: 7. This CDR3 reads CASSPSGGINEQFF. The DNA for the CDR3 is TGCGCCAGCAGCCCAAGCGGGGGTATAAATGAGCAGTTCTTC.

The rearrangement uses TRBV7-6 and TRBJ1-1; D perhaps matches TRBD1 (5 bases). The germline V gene encodes CDR1 SGHVS and CDR2 FNYEAQ. The V end lost 3 bases, the J end lost 0 bases, and 14 bases lay between the germline ends. The CDR3 has 16 amino acids. The CDR3 protein is CASSLVTEGLNTEAFF. CDR3 DNA: TGTGCCAGCAGCTTGGTGACAGAAGGTTTGAACACTGAAGCTTTCTTT.

This chain connects TRBV5-1 to TRBJ1-1; TRBD1 aligns across 8 bases. This CDR3 is built from 16 residues. Per germline, CDR1 SGHRS and CDR2 YFSETQ. V lost 0 bases and J lost 5; bases outside the gene matches: 9. As DNA, the CDR3 is TGCGCCAGCAGCTTGGGTGACAGGGGTCCCGCTACTGAAGCTTTCTTT. This gives the protein CASSLGDRGPATEAFF.

This chain joins TRBV5-1 and TRBJ2-7; 8 bases are shared with TRBD1. Trimming removed 3 bases from V and 0 bases from J; junction bases left unmatched: 2. Looked up from germline, CDR1 is SGHRS and CDR2 is YFSETQ. The CDR3 consists of 14 residues. The DNA of the CDR3 is TGCGCCAGCAGCTGGACAGGGCCCTCCTACGAGCAGTACTTC. Protein: CASSWTGPSYEQYF.

The CDR3 sequence: CASSSRTDINYGYTF. The CDR3 DNA sequence: TGTGCCAGCAGCTCCCGGACAGACATTAACTATGGCTACACCTTC. The V call is TRBV9, the J call TRBJ1-2, with a possible D match to TRBD1 (6 bases). Trimming left V 4 bases short and J 1 base short, with 14 bases between. The germline gives CDR1 SGDLS, CDR2 YYNGEE. The CDR3 spans 15 residues.

The chain joins TRBV2 to TRBJ2-4; maybe TRBD2 (5 bases). CDR1 SNHLY and CDR2 FYNNEI come from the germline V gene. This CDR3 is 16 amino acids long. Trimming shortened V by 6 bases and J by 0 bases, and 15 bases separated the two germline ends. Written as DNA, the CDR3 is TGTGCCAGCAGGGGGAGAGTTGAACTAGCCAAAAACATTCAGTACTTC. It encodes CASRGRVELAKNIQYF.

The J gene is TRBJ2-7, the V gene TRBV29-1; no firm D call. The CDR3 spans 12 residues. The germline V gene encodes CDR1 SQVTM and CDR2 ANQGSEA. Trimming removed 4 bases at V and 0 bases at J, with 7 bases between. In DNA form, the CDR3 reads TGCAGCGTTGGTGAGTTCTCCTACGAGCAGTACTTC. This codes for CSVGEFSYEQYF.

The chain is built from TRBV2 and TRBJ1-3; D may be TRBD1 (5 bases). Germline loops: CDR1 SNHLY, CDR2 FYNNEI. V was cut by 7 bases and J by 2 bases, with 15 bases left in between. This CDR3 is 15 amino acids long. This CDR3 reads CASMGGRQTGNTIYF. In nucleotides, the CDR3 is TGTGCCAGCATGGGGGGGAGGCAGACTGGAAACACCATATATTTT.